This T cell receptor (beta chain) derives from a study of blood T cell repertoires in COVID-19. Study-wide background: Material from acute and convalescent COVID-19 was sourced from the United States, Italy and Spain. PBMCs, B-cell-depleted T cells, or T cells were the source of the cDNA or gDNA that made up the material.

Original processing notes: Nucleated cell counts were estimated from reference gene primer amplification. Method: immunoSEQ multiplex PCR; TCRdb's copy keeps in-frame clones and lacks some. That table gives V, J and clone size, and the DNA gave D and trimming. The sample includes roughly 39,000 clones, around 90% of them seen just once. This clone has only one observation. The germline V gene encodes CDR1 LGHNA and CDR2 YSLEER. The length of the CDR3 is 16 residues. The germline V and J ends were trimmed by 0 bases and 6 bases, with 15 bases remaining between them. The chain links TRBV4-3 to TRBJ1-5; D is perhaps TRBD1 (6 bases). The TCR was taken from a woman in her sixties or seventies with acute or convalescent COVID-19. The sequencing sample was made of peripheral blood. As DNA, the CDR3 is TGCGCCAGCAGCCAAGATATAGGGGGGGAGAGTCAGCCCCAGCATTTT. Encoded protein: CASSQDIGGESQPQHF.